The rows below give T cell receptor beta chains drawn from one sample of a study of a mutant IDH1 vaccine in newly diagnosed glioma. Their cognate antigens are unknown. Profiling relied on immunoSEQ multiplex PCR, and the TCRdb table lists in-frame clones only, not all of them. The data show about 36,000 clones, 75% to 85% seen once. The sequencing here drew on peripheral blood mononuclear cells (PBMCs), taken from a glioma patient whose treatment included an IDH1 peptide vaccine. These receptors originate from a woman aged 25 to 39 with glioma. Some clones in this sample may be carry-over from other donors' samples. The CDR3 runs from the conserved cysteine through the conserved F or W. A D gene is named only where the DNA matches it firmly. Clone sizes are given selectively: once, few, many, or a class where the clone is expanded.

TRBD2 | 17 | TRBJ2-1 | TRBV4-1 | NA | TGCGCCAGCAGCCCCCCCGGACTAGCGGGAGCAGGAAATGAGCAGTTCTTC | CASSPPGLAGAGNEQFF
TRBD2 | 17 | TRBJ2-4 | TRBV7-9 | once | TGTGCCAGCAGCCCTCGACTAGCGGGAGTAGCCAAAAACATTCAGTACTTC | CASSPRLAGVAKNIQYF
NA | 16 | TRBJ1-2 | TRBV2 | NA | TGTGCCAGCAGTGAATTTCGGTCAGGCCCCTCCTATGGCTACACCTTC | CASSEFRSGPSYGYTF
NA | 15 | TRBJ1-2 | TRBV10-3 | NA | TGTGCCATCAGTGAGTCAGCGGGGGTGGGTTATGGCTACACCTTC | CAISESAGVGYGYTF
TRBD1 | 14 | TRBJ2-7 | TRBV6-5 | NA | TGTGCCAGCAGTTTCGGGACAGGGGATTACGAGCAGTACTTC | CASSFGTGDYEQYF
TRBD1 | 18 | TRBJ2-1 | TRBV6-1 | NA | TGTGCCAGCAGCGAAGGGTTTCCAGGGACAGACCCCTACAATGAGCAGTTCTTC | CASSEGFPGTDPYNEQFF
NA | 14 | TRBJ1-2 | TRBV14 | NA | TGTGCCAGCAGCCAAGCGACTTGGGCCTATGGCTACACCTTC | CASSQATWAYGYTF
TRBD2 | 18 | TRBJ2-5 | TRBV6-4 | NA | TGTGCCTCCCATTCCCGAAACCAGAGTAGCGGGAGCGAAGAGACCCAGTACTTC | CASHSRNQSSGSEETQYF
TRBD2 | 14 | TRBJ2-2 | TRBV6-1 | NA | TGTGCCAGCCGTAGGTCACTAGCGACCGGGGAGCTGTTTTTT | CASRRSLATGELFF
NA | 13 | TRBJ1-3 | TRBV16 | few | TGTGCCAGCGAACGGGGGGCTGGAAACACCATATATTTT | CASERGAGNTIYF